These 26 T cell receptor beta chains came from one sample sequenced in a study of control samples from healthy donors and cancer patients. TCRdb's table, derived via immunoSEQ multiplex PCR, lists solely in-frame clones and lacks some. The sample lists some 99,000 clones, approximately 90% occurring once. Source material: blood. The receptors were sampled from a woman aged 45-65 years in good health.

The genes are TRBV6-5 and TRBJ2-7, with a tentative D call TRBD2 (6 bases). Germline CDR1 reads MNHEY; CDR2 reads SVGAGI. Deletions cut 0 bases from V and 3 bases from J, with 9 bases between. This CDR3 spans 14 amino acids. CDR3 in DNA: TGTGCCAGCAGTTACTCGGGACTGCTCTACGAGCAGTACGTC. This encodes CASSYSGLLYEQYV.

The genes are TRBV7-3 and TRBJ2-3, with TRBD1 identical over 7 bases. Germline V lookup: CDR1 SGHTA, CDR2 FQGTGA. The CDR3 length is 15 residues. Trimming cost V 5 bases and J 6 bases; bases outside gene matches: 11. The CDR3 region has the DNA TGTGCCAGCAGCCTGACGGGACAGCTCATCGATACGCAGTATTTT. The encoded protein is CASSLTGQLIDTQYF.

The gene calls are TRBV2 and TRBJ2-7; D may be TRBD1 (6 bases). The CDR3 extends over 15 amino acids. The germline V and J ends were trimmed by 6 bases and 0 bases, with 15 bases remaining between them. Germline assignment: CDR1 SNHLY and CDR2 FYNNEI. CDR3 sequence: CASSAEGESSYEQYF. Written as DNA, the CDR3 is TGTGCCAGCAGCGCCGAGGGGGAAAGCTCCTACGAGCAGTACTTC.

The sample holds a few counts of this clone. In DNA, the CDR3 is TGCGCCAGCAGCCAAGTGGGGACGAACACCGGGGAGCTGTTTTTT. It specifies CASSQVGTNTGELFF. The chain is built from TRBV4-1 and TRBJ2-2; D is unclear. The V end was cut by 1 base, the J end by 0 bases, with 6 bases between. The CDR3 loop spans 15 amino acids. Looked up from germline, CDR1 is MGHRA and CDR2 is YSYEKL.

This CDR3 is CASSLDDSTEAFF. CDR3 bases: TGTGCCAGCAGCCTTGACGACAGCACTGAAGCTTTCTTT. The chain joins TRBV3-1 (or the pseudogene TRBV3-2) to TRBJ1-1; TRBD1 is a possible D gene (5 bases). CDR1 and CDR2 from the germline V gene are LGHDT and YNNKEL (reference sequence). CDR3 length: 13 residues. V was pared by 4 bases and J by 4 bases, with 10 bases between.

The rearrangement uses TRBV6-5 and TRBJ1-1; D not certain. This CDR3 comprises 13 residues. Trimming cost V 9 bases and J 4 bases, with 15 bases left between them. Germline lookup yields CDR1 MNHEY and CDR2 SVGAGI. CDR3 nucleotide sequence: TGTGCCAGGGGAGACTGGTGGAGCACTGAAGCTTTCTTT. Amino acids: CARGDWWSTEAFF.

This rearrangement joins TRBV4-3 to TRBJ2-2; the match to TRBD1 covers 7 bases. J lost 0 bases, V lost 0 bases, and 1 base had no gene match. The germline gives CDR1 LGHNA, CDR2 YSLEER. The CDR3 length is 16 residues. CDR3 coding DNA: TGCGCCAGCAGCCAAGAGGGGACAGCGAACACCGGGGAGCTGTTTTTT. Translating gives CASSQEGTANTGELFF.

This chain joins TRBV3-1 (or the pseudogene TRBV3-2) and TRBJ2-1, with 8 nucleotides matching TRBD1. The germline CDR1 and CDR2 sequences are LGHDT and YNNKEL (reference sequence). With 7 bases clipped from V and 8 bases from J, the junction kept 10 bases outside the gene matches. CDR3 size: 14 residues. Written as DNA, the CDR3 is TGTGCCAGCACTACCGTGGACAGGGCCCATGAGCAGTTCTTC. It codes for CASTTVDRAHEQFF.

V gene TRBV30 combines with J gene TRBJ2-1; possibly TRBD2 for D (5 bases). The V and J ends lost 0 bases and 9 bases respectively, with 15 bases between them. Germline V lookup: CDR1 GTSNPN, CDR2 SVGIG (reference sequence). The CDR3 runs 14 residues. The CDR3 coding sequence is TGTGCCTGGAGTGTTGGAACCGGGGTGGTTGAGCAGTTCTTC. Its protein is CAWSVGTGVVEQFF. The full variable domain, in which reference TRBV30 and TRBJ2-1 provide the parts outside the CDR3, is SQTIHQWPATLVQPVGSPLSLECTVEGTSNPNLYWYRQAAGRGLQLLFYSVGIGQISSEVPQNLSASRPQDRQFILSSKKLLLSDSGFYLCAWSVGTGVVEQFFGPGTRLTVL.

V gene TRBV10-3 combines with J gene TRBJ2-5; weak D call: TRBD2 (6 bases). Deletions cut 0 bases from V and 2 bases from J, with 10 bases between. CDR3 size: 15 residues. CDR1 is ENHRY, CDR2 SYGVKD, per germline. CDR3 residues: CAISESTGVQETQYF. In DNA form, the CDR3 reads TGTGCCATCAGTGAGTCGACGGGGGTACAAGAGACCCAGTACTTC.

The chain joins TRBV4-1 to TRBJ2-7, with no clear D. This CDR3 region has 14 residues. CDR1 is MGHRA and CDR2 is YSYEKL in the germline V gene. The V and J ends lost 1 base and 0 bases respectively, with 7 bases between them. The CDR3 DNA follows: TGCGCCAGCAGCCAAGCTTGGAACTCCTACGAGCAGTACTTC. Protein sequence: CASSQAWNSYEQYF.

The CDR3 DNA is TGTGCCAGCAGCGGAACAGGGGGTTTGAAAGCTTTCTTT. Protein sequence: CASSGTGGLKAFF. This sequence joins TRBV7-9 and TRBJ1-1, with TRBD1 matching over 8 bases. Germline CDR1 and CDR2: SEHNR and FQNEAQ (reference sequence). V gave up 5 bases and J gave up 9 bases; unmatched junction bases: 8. This CDR3 is built from 13 residues.

This chain uses TRBV27 with TRBJ2-1, with 7 bases that match TRBD2. V was pared by 5 bases and J by 0 bases, with 13 bases of the junction left unmatched. The CDR3 extends over 18 amino acids. The V gene's germline CDR1 is MNHEY and CDR2 SMNVEV (reference sequence). The CDR3 sequence: CASSPRGRAPSSYNEQFF. DNA for the CDR3: TGTGCCAGCAGTCCTCGGGGGAGGGCCCCGAGCTCCTACAATGAGCAGTTCTTC.

This clone was picked up one time. The rearrangement links TRBV27 to TRBJ2-2; 9 bases agree with TRBD2. Germline lookup yields CDR1 MNHEY and CDR2 SMNVEV (reference sequence). The junction had 13 bases not matched to a gene; V was cut back by 5 bases and J by 0 bases. CDR3 length equals 19 residues. Here the CDR3 reads CASSLKRVASGTNTGELFF. CDR3 nucleotides: TGTGCCAGCAGTCTGAAAAGGGTAGCTAGCGGGACGAACACCGGGGAGCTGTTTTTT.

The chain uses TRBV18 and TRBJ2-3; 7 positions match TRBD1. The CDR3 length is 15 residues. Trimming cost V 3 bases and J 4 bases; bases outside gene matches: 7. Looked up from germline, CDR1 is KGHSH and CDR2 is LQKENI. The CDR3 reads CASSPNRGMPDTQYF. In DNA form, the CDR3 reads TGTGCCAGCTCACCCAACAGGGGTATGCCAGATACGCAGTATTTT.

The chain is built from TRBV30 and TRBJ2-7; tentatively, D is TRBD1 (5 bases). The germline V and J ends were trimmed by 2 bases and 0 bases, with 5 bases remaining between them. Germline V CDR1 and CDR2: GTSNPN, SVGIG (reference sequence). This CDR3 is 12 amino acids long. The CDR3 is CAWSTGSYEQYF. In DNA, the CDR3 is TGTGCCTGGAGTACAGGCTCCTACGAGCAGTACTTC.

The chain joins TRBV6-6 to TRBJ1-2; D is unclear. CDR1 and CDR2 from the germline V gene are MNHNY and SVGAGI (reference sequence). The CDR3 spans 14 residues. Between the trimmed V and J ends, which lost 7 bases and 1 base, there was a span of 13 bases. This CDR3 is CASTNSGINYGYTF. Here the CDR3 DNA reads TGTGCCAGCACCAATTCCGGCATTAACTATGGCTACACCTTC.

The rearrangement uses TRBV11-1 and TRBJ1-2; TRBD1 might be the D (5 bases). Germline CDR1 is SGHAT and CDR2 is FQDESV (reference sequence). The CDR3 has 16 residues. Trimming removed 5 bases at V and 6 bases at J, with 22 bases between. CDR3 in amino acids: CASSRTGRRVVDGYTF. The CDR3 DNA reads as TGTGCCAGCAGCAGGACGGGACGGCGAGTGGTCGATGGCTACACCTTC.

The rearrangement uses TRBV12-3 or TRBV12-4 and TRBJ2-7; possibly TRBD2 for D (6 bases). Trimming left V 7 bases short and J 0 bases short, with 10 bases between. This CDR3 is built from 13 residues. The CDR3 DNA reads TGTGCCAGCACCCTCGGGAGCTCCTACGAGCAGTACTTC. Translated, it gives CASTLGSSYEQYF.

The chain carries TRBV5-1 and TRBJ1-2; the D gene is possibly TRBD1 (6 bases). The CDR3 consists of 14 residues. V was shortened by 8 bases and J by 3 bases, with 17 bases between the two germline ends. Germline V gene lookup returns CDR1 SGHRS and CDR2 YFSETQ. The CDR3 bases are TGCGCCAGGGGGGCGACAGCCACCGACTATGGCTACACCTTC. It yields the protein CARGATATDYGYTF.

The chain combines TRBV4-3 with TRBJ2-2; D tentatively fits TRBD1 or TRBD2 (5 bases each). Per the germline V gene, CDR1 is LGHNA and CDR2 is YSLEER. Between the trimmed V and J ends, which lost 0 bases and 6 bases, there was a span of 8 bases. The CDR3 runs 14 residues. The CDR3 loop reads CASSQDRGSGELFF. CDR3 DNA sequence: TGCGCCAGCAGCCAAGACCGGGGCTCCGGGGAGCTGTTTTTT.

This chain uses TRBV19 with TRBJ1-1; D gene ambiguous. Germline CDR1 and CDR2: LNHDA and SQIVND (reference sequence). V was trimmed by 2 bases and J by 11 bases, leaving 12 bases between them. The CDR3 loop spans 12 amino acids. The CDR3 DNA sequence: TGTGCCAGTAGTATAATCGCTCAGGCCGCTTTCTTT. It is translated as CASSIIAQAAFF.

V is TRBV14 and J is TRBJ1-4, with 7 bases identical to TRBD1. This CDR3 spans 13 amino acids. The germline V gene encodes CDR1 SGHDN and CDR2 FVKESK. With 4 bases clipped from V and 8 bases from J, the junction kept 4 bases outside the gene matches. DNA for the CDR3: TGTGCCAGCAGCCTACAGGGGCGGGAAAAACTGTTTTTT. Protein product: CASSLQGREKLFF.

The CDR3 loop is CASSQHEQLEAFF. The CDR3 DNA reads as TGTGCCAGCAGCCAACACGAACAATTGGAAGCTTTCTTT. This rearrangement joins TRBV4-2 to TRBJ1-1; D uncertain. CDR1 is LGHNA and CDR2 is YNFKEQ in the germline V gene. The CDR3 spans 13 residues. V was cut by 2 bases and J by 8 bases, with 12 bases left in between.

The chain has TRBV5-1 and TRBJ1-6; maybe TRBD1 (6 bases). Germline lookup yields CDR1 SGHRS and CDR2 YFSETQ. V dropped 5 bases and J dropped 7 bases, with 22 bases sitting between them. The CDR3 runs 17 residues. The CDR3 DNA reads TGCGCCAGCAGAACCCTTATCGGCAGGGGCGAGAATTCACCCCTCCACTTT. It translates to CASRTLIGRGENSPLHF.

The chain carries TRBV3-1 (or the pseudogene TRBV3-2) and TRBJ2-2; D remains unclear. Germline values: CDR1 LGHDT, CDR2 YNNKEL (reference sequence). The ends were cut back, 3 bases at V and 7 bases at J, with 0 bases in the middle. This CDR3 is built from 10 residues. CDR3 region: CASSHGELFF. The CDR3 nucleotides read TGTGCCAGCAGCCACGGGGAGCTGTTTTTT.